A single sample is the source of the 25 T cell receptor beta chains below, sequenced in a study of T cells in narcolepsy (dated by TCRdb to 2017 to 2018). Preparation of the library involved the immunoSEQ multiplex PCR assay. Sourced from immuneACCESS, this table was stored by TCRdb with only in-frame sequences that have V and J called. A share of the clones is absent; for the studies checked, an unresolved V gene accounts for under half, and the remainder has no known explanation. For this sample there are about 30,000 clones; 75% to 90% appear just once. The biggest ten clones account for roughly 0.68% of the sample. The source material was memory (CD45RA-) CD4+ T cells from blood. The cell subset or site label corresponds to: memory T cells sorted ex vivo from peripheral blood. Receptor source: a human donor in good health.

The chain is built from TRBV7-2 and TRBJ1-4; D is ambiguous. The CDR3 is 14 amino acids. Per germline, CDR1 SGHTA and CDR2 FQGNSA. Trimming shortened V by 4 bases and J by 5 bases, and 11 bases separated the two germline ends. CDR3: CASSSGMGNEKLFF. As DNA, the CDR3 is TGTGCCAGCAGCTCTGGAATGGGAAATGAAAAACTGTTTTTT.

About this clone itself: One end of the junction does not line up with germline, which may come from a read error. The same CDR3 is also encoded by other DNA sequences in this sample. This rearrangement joins TRBV15 to TRBJ2-3, with D unclear. CDR3 size: 16 residues. Per the germline V gene, CDR1 is LNHNV and CDR2 is YYDKDF (reference sequence). CDR3 amino acids: CATSRDIGQGTDTQYF. The CDR3 coding sequence is TGTGCCACTAGCAGAGATATTGGCCAGGGCACAGATACGCAGTATTTT.

J is TRBJ2-3 and V is TRBV7-8; no clear D. Germline CDR1 SGHVS, CDR2 FQNEAQ. Trimming took off 4 bases at V and 0 bases at J, with 11 bases between the two ends. This CDR3 is built from 15 residues. CDR3 DNA: TGTGCCAGCAGCTCTCGGACGGTGAGCACAGATACGCAGTATTTT. It encodes CASSSRTVSTDTQYF. The variable domain in full, with the rest retrieved from reference TRBV7-8 and TRBJ2-3, is GAGVSQSPRYKVAKRGQDVALRCDPISGHVSLFWYQQALGQGPEFLTYFQNEAQLDKSGLPSDRFFAERPEGSVSTLKIQRTQQEDSAVYLCASSSRTVSTDTQYFGPGTRLTVL.

The V and J genes are TRBV18 and TRBJ1-3; D is uncertain. Germline V CDR1 and CDR2: KGHSH, LQKENI. CDR3 length: 17 residues. The V end was cut by 0 bases, the J end by 0 bases, with 12 bases between. CDR3 protein: CASSPPFQFLSGNTIYF. As DNA, the CDR3 is TGTGCCAGCTCACCACCGTTTCAGTTTCTCTCTGGAAACACCATATATTTT.

The chain couples TRBV5-1 to TRBJ2-7; 7 bases agree with TRBD1. Germline V gene sequence: CDR1 SGHRS, CDR2 YFSETQ. V dropped 0 bases and J dropped 3; count of bases not matched to a gene: 6. This CDR3 is 15 amino acids long. CDR3 sequence (DNA): TGCGCCAGCAGCTTGGGACAGGGCGCGAACTACGAGCAGTACTTC. Residues: CASSLGQGANYEQYF.

The CDR3 DNA follows: TGTGCCAGCCGGAGGGACAGCCGGAACACTGAAGCTTTCTTT. Its protein product is CASRRDSRNTEAFF. This chain joins TRBV19 and TRBJ1-1; 7 bases line up with TRBD1. From germline, CDR1 is LNHDA and CDR2 SQIVND (reference sequence). This CDR3 spans 14 amino acids. Trimming at V came to 9 bases and at J to 1 base, leaving 8 bases not matched to a gene.

The chain uses TRBV9 and TRBJ1-2, with a tentative D call TRBD1 (6 bases). Trimming pared 4 bases from V and 8 bases from J, leaving 15 bases between. The CDR3 is made up of 13 amino acids. CDR1 is SGDLS and CDR2 is YYNGEE in the germline V gene. Written as DNA, the CDR3 is TGTGCCAGCAGCCCTCTCTCGGGGGGCGGCTACACCTTC. It is translated as CASSPLSGGGYTF.

The chain uses TRBV29-1 and TRBJ2-7; TRBD2 matches at 8 bases. In germline, CDR1 is SQVTM, CDR2 ANQGSEA. The V segment lost 4 bases and the J segment 4 bases; nucleotides outside the gene matches: 6. The length of the CDR3 is 13 residues. The CDR3 nucleotides are TGCAGCGTTGTGAGCGGGGGACGGTACGAGCAGTACTTC. It translates to CSVVSGGRYEQYF.

The J gene is TRBJ1-5, the V gene TRBV6-1; D not certain. Germline V CDR1 and CDR2: MNHNS, SASEGT. Trimming removed 2 bases from V and 2 bases from J, with 13 bases in between. CDR3 length: 16 residues. The CDR3: CASSESPGLGNQPQHF. The CDR3 DNA sequence: TGTGCCAGCAGTGAATCGCCAGGTTTGGGCAATCAGCCCCAGCATTTT.

The rearrangement links TRBV18 to TRBJ2-2, with a tentative D call TRBD2 (6 bases). The CDR3 spans 15 residues. Trimming took off 7 bases at V and 2 bases at J, with 14 bases between the two ends. In germline, CDR1 is KGHSH, CDR2 LQKENI. The CDR3 sequence: CASLEGAFNTGELFF. CDR3 nucleotide sequence: TGTGCCAGCTTGGAGGGAGCTTTCAACACCGGGGAGCTGTTTTTT.

The J gene is TRBJ1-3, the V gene TRBV7-8; the D is unclear. Trimming stripped 2 bases from V and 0 bases from J, with 8 bases between. CDR3 size: 15 residues. Germline loops: CDR1 SGHVS, CDR2 FQNEAQ. CDR3 protein: CASSLTGVSGNTIYF. CDR3 DNA: TGTGCCAGCAGCTTAACCGGGGTCTCTGGAAACACCATATATTTT.

V and J are TRBV4-3 and TRBJ1-4, with TRBD1 as a possible D gene (5 bases). Germline-derived CDR1 and CDR2 are LGHNA and YSLEER. The V end was cut by 0 bases, the J end by 6 bases, with 20 bases between. The CDR3 has 18 amino acids. The CDR3 reads CASSQDLRDPATDEKLFF. CDR3 nucleotides: TGCGCCAGCAGCCAAGATCTTCGGGACCCCGCCACCGATGAAAAACTGTTTTTT.

Only one count was recorded for this clone. The chain joins TRBV6-5 to TRBJ1-2, with D unclear. The CDR3 runs 11 residues. Trimming removed 8 bases from V and 3 bases from J, with 7 bases in between. Germline assignment: CDR1 MNHEY and CDR2 SVGAGI. CDR3 DNA sequence: TGTGCCAGCGCGGCCGACTATGGCTACACCTTC. Its translation: CASAADYGYTF.

The CDR3 spells CASRRDRGPNEKLFF. CDR3 nucleotides: TGTGCCAGCAGAAGGGACAGGGGGCCTAATGAAAAACTGTTTTTT. The rearrangement joins TRBV2 to TRBJ1-4; 12 nucleotides agree with TRBD1. J lost 3 bases, V lost 6 bases, and 2 bases had no gene match. From germline, CDR1 is SNHLY and CDR2 FYNNEI. This CDR3 spans 15 amino acids.

The rearrangement uses TRBV6-5 and TRBJ1-2, with D possibly being TRBD1 (5 bases). The germline CDR1 and CDR2 sequences are MNHEY and SVGAGI. Trimming left V 5 bases short and J 2 bases short, with 9 bases between. This CDR3 is 13 amino acids long. The CDR3 sequence is CASSIDRNYGYTF. The CDR3 coding sequence is TGTGCCAGCAGTATCGACAGAAACTATGGCTACACCTTC.

The chain is built from TRBV25-1 and TRBJ2-1; 14 bases fit TRBD2. With V trimmed by 6 bases and J by 8 bases, 3 bases remained unmatched. There are 14 residues in the CDR3. Germline V gene sequence: CDR1 MGHDK, CDR2 SYGVNS. The CDR3 bases are TGTGCCAGCAGGACTAGCGGGGGGGCATATGAGCAGTTCTTC. It yields the protein CASRTSGGAYEQFF.

The J gene is TRBJ1-1, the V gene TRBV6-6; D is unclear. V was cut by 4 bases and J by 1 base, with 7 bases left in between. Germline V gives CDR1 MNHNY, CDR2 SVGAGI (reference sequence). The CDR3 sequence is 13 residues long. DNA for the CDR3: TGTGCCAGCAGTTGGAACAGGAACACTGAAGCTTTCTTT. Encoded protein: CASSWNRNTEAFF.

This rearrangement joins TRBV25-1 to TRBJ1-1, with 8 bases lining up with TRBD1. J gave up 5 bases and V 0 bases, and 11 bases lay outside the gene matches. The CDR3 is 17 residues long. Germline values: CDR1 MGHDK, CDR2 SYGVNS. CDR3 nucleotide sequence: TGTGCCAGCAGTGAATATGGGATCGACAGGGGTCGAACTGAAGCTTTCTTT. This gives the protein CASSEYGIDRGRTEAFF.

This clone was counted once. V is TRBV18 and J is TRBJ1-1, with D possibly being TRBD1 (6 bases). This CDR3 region has 15 residues. Germline V gives CDR1 KGHSH, CDR2 LQKENI. Deletions cut 3 bases from V and 4 bases from J, with 15 bases between. CDR3 region: CASSPSRGGSTEAFF. CDR3 coding DNA: TGTGCCAGCTCACCGTCTAGAGGGGGTAGCACTGAAGCTTTCTTT.

The chain carries TRBV6-6 and TRBJ2-2, with 7 bases lining up with TRBD2. The V gene end was trimmed by 6 bases and the J gene end by 5 bases; junction bases not matched to a gene: 9. In germline, CDR1 is MNHNY, CDR2 SVGAGI (reference sequence). The CDR3 is 15 amino acids. CDR3 amino acids: CASRFGRIGTGELFF. The CDR3 DNA is TGTGCCAGCAGATTCGGGAGGATTGGAACCGGGGAGCTGTTTTTT.

This clone was recorded a few times. The gene calls are TRBV6-1 and TRBJ1-6, with no clear D. The length of the CDR3 is 13 residues. CDR1 and CDR2 from the germline V gene are MNHNS and SASEGT. V shed 1 base and J shed 8 bases, with 6 bases lying between them. Here the CDR3 reads CASSEGRHSPLHF. CDR3 in DNA: TGTGCCAGCAGTGAAGGTCGTCATTCACCCCTCCACTTT.

The chain links TRBV7-9 to TRBJ2-7; 7 bases map to TRBD2. The germline gives CDR1 SEHNR, CDR2 FQNEAQ (reference sequence). CDR3 length: 14 residues. The ends lost 6 bases at V and 2 bases at J; junction bases unmatched: 7. In DNA form, the CDR3 reads TGTGCCAGCAGTAGCGGGCGGGTTGCCTACGAGCAGTACTTC. Its protein is CASSSGRVAYEQYF.

The rearrangement joins TRBV10-3 to TRBJ1-1, with a weak D call TRBD1 (6 bases). The V and J ends lost 2 bases and 0 bases respectively, with 10 bases between them. This CDR3 spans 15 amino acids. Germline assignment: CDR1 ENHRY and CDR2 SYGVKD. The CDR3 nucleotides are TGTGCCATCAGTGAGAAGGACAGAATGAACACTGAAGCTTTCTTT. It translates to CAISEKDRMNTEAFF.

The sample holds one count of this clone. The J gene is TRBJ1-1, the V gene TRBV28; no clear D gene. Trimming took 3 bases from V and 0 from J, leaving 20 bases between them. The CDR3 runs 18 residues. Germline V gene sequence: CDR1 MDHEN, CDR2 SYDVKM. The CDR3 DNA sequence: TGTGCCAGCAGTTTGGCGTCAGCACTAACGCCGATGAACACTGAAGCTTTCTTT. Translated, it gives CASSLASALTPMNTEAFF.

Worth noting for this clone: Other DNA sequences of this sample code for an identical CDR3. The V gene is TRBV5-6, the J gene TRBJ1-6; D might be TRBD1 (6 bases). The V gene lost 4 bases and the J gene lost 3 bases, with 17 bases spanning the gap. The germline CDR1 and CDR2 sequences are SGHDT and YYEEEE. The CDR3 covers 17 residues. The CDR3 region has the DNA TGTGCCAGCAGCCTGGCTCGGGGGGCCGGCTATAATTCACCCCTCCACTTT. Amino acids: CASSLARGAGYNSPLHF.